The 27 T cell receptor beta chains below come from one sample, sequenced in a study of immune evolution from preneoplasia to lung adenocarcinoma. The protocol was immunoSEQ multiplex PCR, while the TCRdb copy is restricted to in-frame clones and leaves out a portion. The sample yields some 6,000 clones, 83% seen once. The sequencing sample was made of FFPE adjacent normal lung tissue. All receptors derive from a person aged 65-85 years with lung adenocarcinoma.

The chain has TRBV5-1 and TRBJ2-5; 10 nucleotides line up with TRBD2. Trimming cost V 0 bases and J 4 bases; bases outside gene matches: 3. CDR1 and CDR2 (germline): SGHRS, YFSETQ. The CDR3 has 15 residues. As DNA, the CDR3 is TGCGCCAGCAGCTTGGGAGCGGGAGGGGGAGAGACCCAGTACTTC. Protein product: CASSLGAGGGETQYF.

This clone showed up just a few times. CDR3 nucleotide sequence: TGTGCCAGCAGCCCCCTCGACGGCGGGGGGTACAATGAGCAGTTCTTC. It specifies CASSPLDGGGYNEQFF. The chain combines TRBV28 with TRBJ2-1, with 8 positions matching TRBD2. V dropped 6 bases and J dropped 4; count of bases not matched to a gene: 11. Looked up from germline, CDR1 is MDHEN and CDR2 is SYDVKM. This CDR3 comprises 16 residues. The variable domain in full, with the rest retrieved from reference TRBV28 and TRBJ2-1, is DVKVTQSSRYLVKRTGEKVFLECVQDMDHENMFWYRQDPGLGLRLIYFSYDVKMKEKGDIPEGYSVSREKKERFSLILESASTNQTSMYLCASSPLDGGGYNEQFFGPGTRLTVL.

J is TRBJ1-3 and V is TRBV10-2; D is unresolved. The V and J ends lost 10 bases and 8 bases respectively, with 9 bases between them. Germline loops: CDR1 WSHSY, CDR2 SAAADI. This CDR3 spans 10 amino acids. The CDR3 nucleotides are TGCGCCACCTCGGCGGACACCATATATTTT. Its protein is CATSADTIYF.

The sample holds one count of this clone. This rearrangement joins TRBV7-9 to TRBJ2-2, with TRBD2 matching over 7 bases. The CDR3 is 16 amino acids. From germline, CDR1 is SEHNR and CDR2 FQNEAQ (reference sequence). V lost 0 bases and J lost 6; bases outside the gene matches: 7. CDR3 DNA sequence: TGTGCCAGCAGCTTAGCGCTGTCGGGGGGTCCCGGGGAGCTGTTTTTT. Its translation is CASSLALSGGPGELFF.

The chain uses TRBV5-6 and TRBJ2-7; D unclear. The CDR3 extends over 13 amino acids. The V gene's germline CDR1 is SGHDT and CDR2 YYEEEE. V shed 0 bases and J shed 3 bases, with 7 bases lying between them. For the CDR3, the DNA is TGTGCCAGCAGCTTGGGGTTAAACTACGAGCAGTACTTC. Translation gives CASSLGLNYEQYF.

This chain connects TRBV30 to TRBJ1-2, with TRBD1 as a possible D gene (5 bases). V was trimmed by 3 bases and J by 9 bases, leaving 11 bases between them. The germline CDR1 and CDR2 sequences are GTSNPN and SVGIG (reference sequence). The CDR3 runs 11 residues. The chain's CDR3 is CAWRDGTSYTF. DNA of the CDR3: TGTGCCTGGAGGGATGGGACGAGCTACACCTTC. Filled out from reference TRBV30 and TRBJ1-2, the complete variable domain reads SQTIHQWPATLVQPVGSPLSLECTVEGTSNPNLYWYRQAAGRGLQLLFYSVGIGQISSEVPQNLSASRPQDRQFILSSKKLLLSDSGFYLCAWRDGTSYTFGSGTRLTVV.

The genes are TRBV28 and TRBJ2-1; D could derive from TRBD1 or TRBD2 (7 bases each). With 6 bases removed from V and 10 bases from J, the gap between germline ends came to 28 bases. The CDR3 has 17 residues. Looked up from germline, CDR1 is MDHEN and CDR2 is SYDVKM. In nucleotides, the CDR3 is TGTGCCAGCAGCGACTTGGAGGGGGCAGGGACTATGGGGGAGCAGTTCTTC. Protein sequence: CASSDLEGAGTMGEQFF.

Remarks on this clone: One end of the junction is discordant with germline, which a read error may explain. This sequence joins TRBV6-6 and TRBJ1-1, with D perhaps TRBD1 (6 bases). The germline V gene has CDR1 MNHNY and CDR2 SVGAGI (reference sequence). The CDR3 sequence is 12 residues long. The CDR3 is CAGRLKGGEAFF. The CDR3 DNA is TGTGCCGGCAGACTCAAGGGGGGGGAAGCTTTCTTT.

The chain employs TRBV30 and TRBJ1-3; 8 bases agree with TRBD1. This CDR3 has 13 amino acids. Looked up from germline, CDR1 is GTSNPN and CDR2 is SVGIG (reference sequence). Trimming removed 3 bases from V and 6 bases from J; junction bases left unmatched: 4. The DNA of the CDR3 is TGTGCCTGGAGGACAGGGGAGTCAAACACCATATATTTT. Its translation: CAWRTGESNTIYF.

The chain joins TRBV6-4 to TRBJ2-1, with TRBD1 matching over 10 bases. Germline V gene sequence: CDR1 MRHNA, CDR2 SNTAGT. The CDR3 covers 16 residues. Unmatched junction bases numbered 6, after V lost 2 bases and J lost 5 bases. The CDR3 nucleotides are TGTGCCAGCAGTGACGGACAGGGGGGTGATCACAATGAGCAGTTCTTC. It is translated as CASSDGQGGDHNEQFF.

The V gene is TRBV2, the J gene TRBJ2-7; TRBD1 matches at 7 bases. The CDR3 loop spans 15 amino acids. Losses at the gene ends were 1 base for V and 3 bases for J; bases not matched to a gene: 6. CDR1 SNHLY and CDR2 FYNNEI come from the germline V gene. The CDR3 loop is CASSEEGQSFYEQYF. The CDR3 nucleotides are TGTGCCAGCAGTGAAGAGGGACAGTCATTCTACGAGCAGTACTTC.

The chain couples TRBV5-1 to TRBJ2-7; TRBD1 matches at 8 bases. Looked up from germline, CDR1 is SGHRS and CDR2 is YFSETQ. This CDR3 comprises 14 residues. V was pared by 1 base and J by 1 base, with 1 base of the junction left unmatched. The CDR3 bases are TGCGCCAGCAGCTTGAGACAGGGGTCCTACGAGCAGTACTTC. Protein product: CASSLRQGSYEQYF.

The rearrangement links TRBV11-2 to TRBJ2-1; 8 nucleotides line up with TRBD1. With V trimmed by 0 bases and J by 6 bases, 4 bases remained unmatched. Looked up from germline, CDR1 is SGHAT and CDR2 is FQNNGV. The length of the CDR3 is 15 residues. The CDR3 protein is CASSLEWQGANEQFF. The CDR3 DNA reads TGTGCCAGCAGCTTAGAATGGCAGGGGGCCAATGAGCAGTTCTTC.

The CDR3 loop is CASSLTGAYGYTF. CDR3 nucleotide sequence: TGCGCCAGCAGCTTGACAGGGGCCTATGGCTACACCTTC. The V call is TRBV5-1, the J call TRBJ1-2, with TRBD1 identical over 7 bases. Germline V gene sequence: CDR1 SGHRS, CDR2 YFSETQ. The ends lost 1 base at V and 4 bases at J; junction bases unmatched: 1. CDR3 length: 13 amino acids.

This chain joins TRBV2 and TRBJ1-3; no firm D call. Germline loops: CDR1 SNHLY, CDR2 FYNNEI. CDR3 size: 14 residues. Trimming removed 6 bases at V and 7 bases at J, with 16 bases between. The CDR3 sequence is CASSRDSSANTIYF. The CDR3 region has the DNA TGTGCCAGCAGCAGAGACTCGTCGGCTAACACCATATATTTT.

The chain uses TRBV18 and TRBJ1-1; D perhaps matches TRBD1 (6 bases). The CDR3 totals 15 residues. Deletions cut 1 base from V and 2 bases from J, with 11 bases between. Germline V CDR1 and CDR2: KGHSH, LQKENI. The CDR3 coding sequence is TGTGCCAGCTCACCACAGGGGGATTTTAACACTGAAGCTTTCTTT. This codes for CASSPQGDFNTEAFF.

The chain carries TRBV6-1 and TRBJ2-3; D is possibly TRBD2 (5 bases). CDR1 and CDR2 from the germline V gene are MNHNS and SASEGT. The CDR3 loop spans 15 amino acids. V dropped 2 bases and J dropped 4 bases, with 13 bases sitting between them. CDR3 sequence (DNA): TGTGCCAGCAGTGAAAAAGCTCTAGCATCAGATACGCAGTATTTT. It encodes CASSEKALASDTQYF.

The V call is TRBV10-3, the J call TRBJ1-2; possible D gene TRBD1, 6 bases. With 4 bases removed from V and 4 bases from J, the gap between germline ends came to 7 bases. Germline loops: CDR1 ENHRY, CDR2 SYGVKD. The CDR3 is made up of 12 amino acids. CDR3 protein: CAISGGGYGYTF. The CDR3 nucleotides are TGTGCCATCAGTGGAGGGGGCTATGGCTACACCTTC.

The chain couples TRBV10-2 to TRBJ1-6; 10 nucleotides match TRBD1. This CDR3 has 17 residues. Germline-derived CDR1 and CDR2 are WSHSY and SAAADI. V gave up 2 bases and J gave up 7 bases; unmatched junction bases: 8. In nucleotides, the CDR3 is TGCGCCAGCAGTGAGATCGCCGGGACAGGGGCCAATTCACCCCTCCACTTT. Its protein is CASSEIAGTGANSPLHF.

This rearrangement joins TRBV30 to TRBJ1-1; unclear D gene. The CDR3 is made up of 13 amino acids. CDR1 and CDR2 from the germline V gene are GTSNPN and SVGIG (reference sequence). Trimming removed 3 bases from V and 1 base from J, with 9 bases in between. The CDR3 loop reads CAWRAPANTEAFF. CDR3 in DNA: TGTGCCTGGAGAGCCCCGGCGAACACTGAAGCTTTCTTT.

V and J are TRBV9 and TRBJ1-4, with no clear D. Germline V gene lookup returns CDR1 SGDLS and CDR2 YYNGEE. CDR3 length: 13 amino acids. V was pared by 4 bases and J by 8 bases, with 12 bases between. CDR3 protein: CASSPRSEEKLFF. In DNA, the CDR3 is TGTGCCAGCAGCCCCCGGTCGGAGGAAAAACTGTTTTTT.

This clone has more than one count but fewer than ten. V is TRBV29-1 and J is TRBJ1-4; no definite D call. The CDR3 totals 15 residues. Deletions cut 1 base from V and 10 bases from J, with 19 bases between. Germline V gene data show CDR1 as SQVTM and CDR2 as ANQGSEA. The CDR3 nucleotides read TGCAGCGTTGAAGTGAGAGGTCGGCAGGCTGGAAAACTGTTTTTT. This codes for CSVEVRGRQAGKLFF.

This sequence joins TRBV10-3 and TRBJ2-3; TRBD2 might be the D (6 bases). With 6 bases removed from V and 4 bases from J, the gap between germline ends came to 17 bases. Germline V gene lookup returns CDR1 ENHRY and CDR2 SYGVKD. CDR3 length equals 15 residues. CDR3: CAISGAVGGPDTQYF. The CDR3, as DNA: TGTGCCATCAGCGGGGCGGTGGGAGGACCAGATACGCAGTATTTT.

This clone was seen only once. The chain employs TRBV6-5 and TRBJ2-5; no firm D call. Germline V gene lookup returns CDR1 MNHEY and CDR2 SVGAGI. The CDR3 extends over 11 amino acids. The V end was cut by 6 bases, the J end by 5 bases, with 7 bases between. The CDR3 region has the DNA TGTGCCAGCAGGCGAAGGGAGACCCAGTACTTC. Protein sequence: CASRRRETQYF.

V and J are TRBV28 and TRBJ2-4, with D perhaps matching TRBD1 (6 bases). Trimming pared 4 bases from V and 2 bases from J, leaving 18 bases between. The germline CDR1 and CDR2 sequences are MDHEN and SYDVKM. The CDR3 is 17 residues long. In DNA, the CDR3 is TGTGCCAGCAGTTCCATCACAGGGTCTCATACCAAAAACATTCAGTACTTC. Protein sequence: CASSSITGSHTKNIQYF.

The chain uses TRBV7-9 and TRBJ1-3; D unresolved. Germline lookup yields CDR1 SEHNR and CDR2 FQNEAQ (reference sequence). V lost 4 bases and J 2 bases, leaving 3 bases between the germline ends. The CDR3 spans 12 residues. CDR3 DNA sequence: TGTGCCAGCAGCTCCACTGGAAACACCATATATTTT. Its protein product is CASSSTGNTIYF. Full variable domain (missing parts from reference TRBV7-9 and TRBJ1-3): DTGVSQNPRHKITKRGQNVTFRCDPISEHNRLYWYRQTLGQGPEFLTYFQNEAQLEKSRLLSDRFSAERPKGSFSTLEIQRTEQGDSAMYLCASSSTGNTIYFGEGSWLTVV.

This chain joins TRBV9 and TRBJ2-2; 10 nucleotides match TRBD2. Germline assignment: CDR1 SGDLS and CDR2 YYNGEE. V trimming: 0 bases; J trimming: 5 bases; junction bases outside the gene matches: 7. The CDR3 spans 17 residues. The CDR3 loop is CASSVGAGGYETGELFF. The CDR3 DNA reads TGTGCCAGCAGCGTAGGAGCGGGAGGGTATGAGACCGGGGAGCTGTTTTTT.